This is a list of T cell receptor beta chains from one sample in a study of CD4 T cells in relation to SARS-CoV-2 and coronaviruses. TCRdb keeps only in-frame clones here, not all; method: immunoSEQ multiplex PCR. The table records 40,000 to 50,000 clones, 84% of them present only once. These receptors are not linked to any known antigen. The sample comprised naive CD4+ T cells from PBMCs, cultured in vitro. These receptors all come from an adult with COVID-19. The CDR3 runs from the conserved cysteine through the conserved F or W. The order of the fields is clone size, V gene, J gene, D gene, CDR3 protein, CDR3 DNA. D genes are given only for firm matches. The size entry is marked missing in some rows and otherwise reads once, few, many or a size class.

NA	TRBV28	TRBJ1-3	NA	CASSLRRSSGNTIYF	TGTGCCAGCAGTTTAAGGCGGTCAAGTGGAAACACCATATATTTT
NA	TRBV7-2	TRBJ2-2	NA	CASSLEARANTGELFF	TGTGCCAGCAGCTTAGAAGCCAGGGCGAACACCGGGGAGCTGTTTTTT
NA	TRBV6-5	TRBJ2-2	TRBD2	CASSPPGLATGELFF	TGTGCCAGCAGTCCTCCGGGACTAGCGACCGGGGAGCTGTTTTTT
NA	TRBV18	TRBJ2-1	TRBD2	CASSLKPGLAVSGEQFF	TGTGCCAGCTCGCTTAAACCGGGACTAGCGGTTTCGGGGGAGCAGTTCTTC
NA	TRBV7-9	TRBJ2-1	NA	CASNYREPYNEQFF	TGTGCCAGCAACTACAGGGAGCCCTACAATGAGCAGTTCTTC
NA	TRBV5-4	TRBJ1-2	TRBD1	CASSSAGQANYGYTF	TGTGCCAGCAGCTCCGCAGGACAGGCTAACTATGGCTACACCTTC
NA	TRBV7-2	TRBJ2-5	TRBD2	CASSYEGLAGVARETQYF	TGTGCCAGCAGCTACGAAGGACTAGCGGGAGTGGCAAGGGAGACCCAGTACTTC
few	TRBV4-2	TRBJ2-2	NA	CASSLGQMNTGELFF	TGTGCCAGCAGCCTCGGACAGATGAACACCGGGGAGCTGTTTTTT
NA	TRBV11-2	TRBJ1-4	NA	CASSLVPGNPANEKLFF	TGTGCCAGCAGCTTAGTCCCAGGGAACCCCGCGAATGAAAAACTGTTTTTT
NA	TRBV9	TRBJ2-1	TRBD2	CASSVGGRAHEQFF	TGTGCCAGCAGCGTAGGTGGGAGGGCCCATGAGCAGTTCTTC
NA	TRBV5-1	TRBJ1-3	TRBD1	CASSIRPRGPGNTIYF	TGCGCCAGCAGCATCAGACCTAGGGGGCCTGGAAACACCATATATTTT
NA	TRBV7-3	TRBJ1-1	NA	CASSFFVNTEAFF	TGTGCCAGCAGCTTCTTCGTGAACACTGAAGCTTTCTTT
NA	TRBV18	TRBJ2-5	NA	CASSPLQGRRRETQYF	TGTGCCAGCTCACCACTGCAGGGGCGAAGACGAGAGACCCAGTACTTC
NA	TRBV15	TRBJ2-1	NA	CATSRDRDAYNEQFF	TGTGCCACCAGCAGAGACAGGGACGCCTACAATGAGCAGTTCTTC
NA	TRBV11-2	TRBJ2-7	NA	CASSLVEASEQYF	TGTGCCAGCAGCTTAGTGGAGGCATCCGAGCAGTACTTC
NA	TRBV28	TRBJ2-1	NA	CASSLWSGNEQFF	TGTGCCAGCAGTCTCTGGTCCGGAAATGAGCAGTTCTTC
NA	TRBV29-1	TRBJ2-1	TRBD2	CSVARGASGRNEQFF	TGCAGCGTGGCCAGGGGGGCTAGCGGGAGGAATGAGCAGTTCTTC
NA	TRBV10-3	TRBJ2-5	TRBD2	CAISQSSGRGETQYF	TGTGCCATCAGCCAATCTAGCGGGAGAGGAGAGACCCAGTACTTC
few	TRBV7-3	TRBJ2-2	TRBD1	CASSTGGQGANTGELFF	TGTGCCAGCAGCACCGGAGGACAGGGGGCGAACACCGGGGAGCTGTTTTTT